What follows are 8 T cell receptor beta chains derived from one specimen sequenced in a study of molecular identifiers for immune sequencing clone quantification. TCRdb processed the PCR reads anew with MiXCR; each CDR3 protein has one entry. The sample holds around 470,000 distinct CDR3 sequences, about 22% seen once. Sample: naive CD8+ T cells from blood, with Jurkat cell RNA spiked in. The subset here: FACS-sorted CD8+CD4-CCR7+CD45RA+ naive T cells. The source of these receptors is a human donor in good health. Some libraries in this study had Jurkat cell RNA spiked in.

In this sample, this clonotype turned up many times. This chain joins TRBV30 and TRBJ2-2, with D perhaps being TRBD1 or TRBD2 (5 bases each). This CDR3 has 15 residues. Germline V gene sequence: CDR1 GTSNPN, CDR2 SVGIG (reference sequence). The V gene lost 5 bases and the J gene lost 0 bases, with 13 bases spanning the gap. CDR3 sequence (DNA): TGTGCCTGGGTCACGGGGACCACGAACACCGGGGAGCTGTTTTTT. This encodes CAWVTGTTNTGELFF.

A note on this clonotype: The junction differs from germline at one of its ends, possibly a read error. CDR3 bases: TGCGCCAGCAGCCAAGCGTGGACAGGGCTCAACTACGAGCAGTGCTTC. This translates into CASSQAWTGLNYEQCF. The chain combines TRBV4-3 with TRBJ2-7; TRBD1 aligns across 8 bases. The CDR3 extends over 16 amino acids. Germline V CDR1 and CDR2: LGHNA, YSLEER.

There are many counts of this clonotype. The rearrangement uses TRBV7-2 and TRBJ2-1; D gene unclear. V dropped 1 base and J dropped 4 bases, with 5 bases sitting between them. Per germline, CDR1 SGHTA and CDR2 FQGNSA. The CDR3 loop spans 13 amino acids. CDR3 bases: TGTGCCAGCAGCTTAGTAGGTTACAATGAGCAGTTCTTC. This encodes CASSLVGYNEQFF.

The chain is built from TRBV20-1 and TRBJ2-7; tentatively, D is TRBD2 (5 bases). Deletions cut 3 bases from V and 3 bases from J, with 15 bases between. The germline gives CDR1 DFQATT, CDR2 SNEGSKA (reference sequence). This CDR3 comprises 14 residues. This CDR3 reads CSASNQDSFYEQYF. CDR3 sequence (DNA): TGCAGTGCTAGCAACCAGGACTCCTTCTACGAGCAGTACTTC.

Ten or more counts support this clonotype. J is TRBJ2-2 and V is TRBV6-5; D unclear. The CDR3 consists of 13 residues. V was shortened by 2 bases and J by 4 bases, with 5 bases between the two germline ends. CDR1 is MNHEY, CDR2 SVGAGI, per germline. In DNA, the CDR3 is TGTGCCAGCAGTTACGGTTCCACCGGGGAGCTGTTTTTT. Translation: CASSYGSTGELFF.

This clonotype occurred many times. This sequence joins TRBV20-1 and TRBJ1-1, with 9 bases identical to TRBD1. The CDR3 consists of 11 residues. Germline V gene sequence: CDR1 DFQATT, CDR2 SNEGSKA (reference sequence). J was trimmed by 9 bases and V by 5 bases; bases with no gene match: 4. The CDR3 sequence: CSAGQGIKAFF. The DNA of the CDR3 is TGCAGTGCTGGACAGGGGATCAAAGCTTTCTTT.

Ten or more counts support this clonotype. The chain links TRBV6-2 or TRBV6-3 to TRBJ2-1, with a tentative D call TRBD2 (5 bases). Trimming took 6 bases from V and 7 from J, leaving 13 bases between them. This CDR3 contains 13 residues. The germline V gene encodes CDR1 MNHEY and CDR2 SVGEGT. The CDR3 DNA follows: TGTGCCAGCAGATTGGCGCCGGGGAATGAGCAGTTCTTC. This codes for CASRLAPGNEQFF.

In the case of this clonotype: At one boundary the junction diverges from the germline segment, which might be a read error. J is TRBJ2-3 and V is TRBV4-3; 10 nucleotides align to TRBD1. Germline assignment: CDR1 LGHNA and CDR2 YSLEER. The CDR3 is made up of 17 amino acids. The CDR3: CASCQDLTGGFTDTQYF. CDR3 nucleotides: TGCGCCAGCTGCCAAGATTTGACAGGGGGCTTCACAGATACGCAGTATTTT.